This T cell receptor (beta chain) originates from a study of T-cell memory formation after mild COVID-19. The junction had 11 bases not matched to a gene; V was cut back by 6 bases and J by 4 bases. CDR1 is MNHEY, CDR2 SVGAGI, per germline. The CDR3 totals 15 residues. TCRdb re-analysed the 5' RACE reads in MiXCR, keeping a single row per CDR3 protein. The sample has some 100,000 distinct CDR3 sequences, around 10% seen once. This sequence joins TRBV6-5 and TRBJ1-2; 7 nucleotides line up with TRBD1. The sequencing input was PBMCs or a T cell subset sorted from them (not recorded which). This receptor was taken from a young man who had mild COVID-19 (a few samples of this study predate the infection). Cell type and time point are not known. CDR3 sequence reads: CASRKIGGASYGYTF. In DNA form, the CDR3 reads TGTGCCAGCAGGAAGATAGGGGGCGCGAGCTATGGCTACACCTTC.